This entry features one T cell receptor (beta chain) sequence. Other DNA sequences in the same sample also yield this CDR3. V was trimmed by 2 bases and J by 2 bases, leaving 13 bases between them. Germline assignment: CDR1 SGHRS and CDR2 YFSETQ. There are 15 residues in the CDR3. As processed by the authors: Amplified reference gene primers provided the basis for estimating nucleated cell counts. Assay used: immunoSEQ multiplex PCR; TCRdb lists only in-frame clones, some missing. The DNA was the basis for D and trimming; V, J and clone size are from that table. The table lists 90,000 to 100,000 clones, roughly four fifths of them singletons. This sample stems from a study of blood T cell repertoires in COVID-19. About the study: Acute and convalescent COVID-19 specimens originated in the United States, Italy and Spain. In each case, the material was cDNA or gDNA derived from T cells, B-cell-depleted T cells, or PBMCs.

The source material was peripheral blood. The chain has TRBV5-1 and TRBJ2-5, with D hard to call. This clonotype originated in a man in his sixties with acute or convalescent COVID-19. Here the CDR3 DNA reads TGCGCCAGCAGCTTATCCGGCGGAACACAAGAGACCCAGTACTTC. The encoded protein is CASSLSGGTQETQYF.